The 6 T cell receptor beta chains given below trace back to one sample, sequenced in a study of CD8+CD57+ T cells in acquired aplastic anemia. Genomic DNA templated the TCR beta VDJ and CDR3 profiling. TCRdb passed the reads through MiXCR, listing each CDR3 protein once. The sample has around 430,000 distinct CDR3 sequences, over 25% seen once; the top ten hold about 0.8%. Patients who underwent sequencing had shown CD8+CD57+ cell expansion by flow cytometry. The material sequenced was sorted CD4+, CD8+, or CD8+CD57+ T cells (not recorded which) from PBMCs. The receptors stem from a human donor with aplastic anemia.

CDR3 DNA sequence: TGTGCCAGCTCACCGGGACAGGCATCGAACTATGGCTACACCTTC. Translated, it gives CASSPGQASNYGYTF. The genes are TRBV18 and TRBJ1-2; 8 nucleotides align to TRBD1. J gave up 2 bases and V 3 bases, and 5 bases lay outside the gene matches. Germline V gene lookup returns CDR1 KGHSH and CDR2 LQKENI. CDR3 size: 15 residues.

The table lists this clonotype with many counts. The rearrangement links TRBV11-3 to TRBJ2-7; D may correspond to TRBD1 or TRBD2 (6 bases each). Trimming took 1 base from V and 3 from J, leaving 13 bases between them. CDR1 and CDR2 (germline): SGHNT, YENEEA. The CDR3 is 15 amino acids. The CDR3 is CASSLGTGANYEQYF. The CDR3 DNA reads as TGTGCCAGCAGCTTAGGAACGGGGGCTAACTACGAGCAGTACTTC.

This clonotype was counted between two and nine times. Here the CDR3 DNA reads TGTGCCAGCAGGGAGGGGCAGCAAACTTCACCCCTCCACTTT. This gives the protein CASREGQQTSPLHF. V usage is TRBV25-1 and J usage is TRBJ1-6; possibly TRBD1 for D (5 bases). The germline V gene has CDR1 MGHDK and CDR2 SYGVNS. Trimming left V 6 bases short and J 9 bases short, with 15 bases between. The CDR3 extends over 14 amino acids.

Comment on this clonotype: One base away lies a much larger clone, so this may be a sequencing read error. V is TRBV2 and J is TRBJ1-1; D remains unclear. Germline values: CDR1 SNHLY, CDR2 FYNNEI. The CDR3 contains 15 residues. V gave up 2 bases and J gave up 4 bases, with 14 bases separating them. Written as DNA, the CDR3 is TGTGCCAGCAGTGAAAGGGTTTTTTCGAGCACTGAAGCTTTCTTT. This gives the protein CASSERVFSSTEAFF.

The chain employs TRBV20-1 and TRBJ2-3; TRBD2 agrees at 7 bases. The length of the CDR3 is 14 residues. The junction had 8 bases not matched to a gene; V was cut back by 6 bases and J by 2 bases. Germline values: CDR1 DFQATT, CDR2 SNEGSKA (reference sequence). The CDR3 here is CSAPRAGNTDTQYF. The CDR3 region has the DNA TGCAGTGCCCCCAGAGCGGGAAACACAGATACGCAGTATTTT.

To note about this clonotype: This likely comes from a read error, as the CDR3 has no conserved phenylalanine or tryptophan at its end. The chain recombines TRBV5-1 with TRBJ1-1; no reliable D call. The CDR3 extends over 12 amino acids. V was cut by 0 bases and J by 7 bases, with 7 bases left in between. Per the germline V gene, CDR1 is SGHRS and CDR2 is YFSETQ. The CDR3 sequence: CASSLAEGEAFL. The CDR3, as DNA: TGCGCCAGCAGCTTGGCCGAGGGTGAAGCTTTCCTT.